Below, one TCR beta chain is given with its context. PBMCs numbering at least 6 million were isolated per sample. It was with a sample-barcoded 5' primer and a J-beta primer mix that a second PCR of roughly 7 to 12 cycles was run. Using its own MiXCR run on the 5' RACE reads, TCRdb lists one record per CDR3 protein. The sample gives a few hundred thousand distinct CDR3 sequences, over 45% of which show up once; 45% to 65% is in the top ten. Germline V gene data show CDR1 as DFQATT and CDR2 as SNEGSKA (reference sequence). This CDR3 region has 18 residues. With 0 bases removed from V and 4 bases from J, the gap between germline ends came to 24 bases. The sample is drawn from a study of blood T cells in healthy people across ages.

The sample taken for sequencing was blood. This TCR came from a man aged 55 to 70 in good health. The genes are TRBV20-1 and TRBJ2-5; possibly TRBD1 for D (5 bases). The CDR3 nucleotides are TGCAGTGCTAGAGATAGGAAACAGTTCATATCCCAGGGAGAGACCCAGTACTTC. Translating it yields CSARDRKQFISQGETQYF.